This TCR beta chain was retrieved from a study of shared clonotypes between healthy human individuals. V shed 4 bases, J shed 7 bases, and the junction held 1 base outside the gene matches. CDR1 and CDR2 (germline): SNHLY, FYNNEI. CDR3 length equals 12 residues. In the study's own analysis: Filtering differed since immunoSEQ provided only junctions, with no quality scores. The table came from immunoSEQ multiplex PCR; TCRdb's copy has only in-frame clones and leaves some out. V and J calls and clone size come straight from that table; D and trimming were deduced from the DNA. The sample has over 2 million clones; about 94% are singletons. The naive CD8 subset, CD45RO-negative cells positively selected for CCR7, excluded terminally differentiated effector memory CD45RA+ cells.

The V and J genes are TRBV2 and TRBJ2-7; 10 positions match TRBD1. This clonotype was sampled from a man between 18 and 35 years old in good health. Sequencing used naive CD8+ T cells sorted from blood. The CDR3 DNA is TGTGCCAGCAGTGGGGGACAGGGGGAGCAGTACTTC. This sequence encodes CASSGGQGEQYF.